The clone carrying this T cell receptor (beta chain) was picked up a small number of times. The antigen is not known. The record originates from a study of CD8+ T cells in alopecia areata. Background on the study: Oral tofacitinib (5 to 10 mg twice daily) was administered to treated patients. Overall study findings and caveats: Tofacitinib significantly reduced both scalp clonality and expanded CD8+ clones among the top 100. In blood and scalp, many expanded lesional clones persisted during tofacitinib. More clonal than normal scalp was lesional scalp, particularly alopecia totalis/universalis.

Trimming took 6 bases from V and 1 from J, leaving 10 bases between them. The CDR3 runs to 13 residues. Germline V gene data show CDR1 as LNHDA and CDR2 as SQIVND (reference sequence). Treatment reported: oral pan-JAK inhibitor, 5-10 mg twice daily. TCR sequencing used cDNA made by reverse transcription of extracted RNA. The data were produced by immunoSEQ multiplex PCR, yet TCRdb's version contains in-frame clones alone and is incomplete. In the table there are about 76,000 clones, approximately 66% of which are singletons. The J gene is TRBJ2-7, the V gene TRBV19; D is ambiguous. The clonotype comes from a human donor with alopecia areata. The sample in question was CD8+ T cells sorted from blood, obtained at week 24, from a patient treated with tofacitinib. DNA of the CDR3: TGTGCCAGTAGCCCGGGCGGATCCTACGAGCAGTACTTC. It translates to CASSPGGSYEQYF.